This TCR beta chain was observed in a study of T cell responses to AZD1222 COVID-19 vaccine. Whole-study results and caveats: Targeting of unmutated variant regions was reportedly seen in nearly half of spike-specific TCRs.

The table came from immunoSEQ multiplex PCR; TCRdb's copy has only in-frame clones and leaves some out. The table has some 140,000 clones, roughly nine tenths seen once. Germline V CDR1 and CDR2: LNHDA, SQIVND (reference sequence). V shed 1 base and J 3 bases; nucleotides not matched to a gene: 9. CDR3 length: 19 amino acids. With respect to this clone: What it binds is unknown.

The specimen was peripheral blood, collected on day 0 of MenACWY control vaccination. The TCR sequence derives from an adult in good health. The rearrangement links TRBV19 to TRBJ2-3; TRBD2 matches at 14 bases. In DNA form, the CDR3 reads TGTGCCAGTAGTATAGTTGCCGGACTAGCGGGAGGTTCGACAGATACGCAGTATTTT. Residues: CASSIVAGLAGGSTDTQYF.